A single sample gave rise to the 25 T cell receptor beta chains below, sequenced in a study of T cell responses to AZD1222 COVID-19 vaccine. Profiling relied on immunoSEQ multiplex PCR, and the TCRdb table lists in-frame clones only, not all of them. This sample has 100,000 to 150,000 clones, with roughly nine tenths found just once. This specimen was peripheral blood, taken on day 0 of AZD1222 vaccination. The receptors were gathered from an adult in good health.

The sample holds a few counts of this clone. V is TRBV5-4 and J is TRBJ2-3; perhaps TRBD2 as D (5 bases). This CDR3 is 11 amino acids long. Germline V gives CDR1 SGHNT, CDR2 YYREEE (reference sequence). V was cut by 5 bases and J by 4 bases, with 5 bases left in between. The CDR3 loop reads CASREADTQYF. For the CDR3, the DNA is TGTGCCAGCAGGGAGGCAGATACGCAGTATTTT.

This CDR3 reads CASSPLGGRPSSYNEQFF. In DNA form, the CDR3 reads TGCGCCAGCAGCCCTCTGGGCGGAAGGCCTAGCTCCTACAATGAGCAGTTCTTC. V gene TRBV4-1 combines with J gene TRBJ2-1; D is ambiguous. Trimming stripped 4 bases from V and 0 bases from J, with 19 bases between. In germline, CDR1 is MGHRA, CDR2 YSYEKL. This CDR3 comprises 18 residues.

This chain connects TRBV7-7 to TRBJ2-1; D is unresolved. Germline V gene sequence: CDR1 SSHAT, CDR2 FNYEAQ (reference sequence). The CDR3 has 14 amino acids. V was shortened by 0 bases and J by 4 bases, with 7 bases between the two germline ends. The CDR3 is CASSLALEYNEQFF. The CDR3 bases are TGTGCCAGCAGCTTAGCGCTGGAGTACAATGAGCAGTTCTTC. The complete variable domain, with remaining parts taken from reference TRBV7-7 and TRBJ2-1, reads GAGVSQSPRYKVTKRGQDVTLRCDPISSHATLYWYQQALGQGPEFLTYFNYEAQPDKSGLPSDRFSAERPEGSISTLTIQRTEQRDSAMYRCASSLALEYNEQFFGPGTRLTVL.

CDR3 nucleotides: TGTGCCAGCAGCTTAGGCGCAGGGCTCGTCTATGGCTACACCTTC. This codes for CASSLGAGLVYGYTF. The V and J genes are TRBV7-8 and TRBJ1-2, with D perhaps TRBD1 (5 bases). Germline CDR1 and CDR2: SGHVS and FQNEAQ. This CDR3 contains 15 residues. V was shortened by 1 base and J by 4 bases, with 13 bases between the two germline ends.

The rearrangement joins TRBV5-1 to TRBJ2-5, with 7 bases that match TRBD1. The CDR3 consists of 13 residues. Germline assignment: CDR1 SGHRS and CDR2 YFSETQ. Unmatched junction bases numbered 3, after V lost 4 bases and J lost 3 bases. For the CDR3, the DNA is TGCGCCAGCAGCATTGGGACAGAAGAGACCCAGTACTTC. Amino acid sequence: CASSIGTEETQYF.

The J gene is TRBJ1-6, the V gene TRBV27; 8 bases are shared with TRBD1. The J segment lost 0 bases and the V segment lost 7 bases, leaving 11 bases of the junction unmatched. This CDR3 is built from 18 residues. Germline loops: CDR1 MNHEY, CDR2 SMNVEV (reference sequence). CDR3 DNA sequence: TGTGCCAGCACTCACCGACCAGGACAGGGCTCCTATAATTCACCCCTCCACTTT. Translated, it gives CASTHRPGQGSYNSPLHF.

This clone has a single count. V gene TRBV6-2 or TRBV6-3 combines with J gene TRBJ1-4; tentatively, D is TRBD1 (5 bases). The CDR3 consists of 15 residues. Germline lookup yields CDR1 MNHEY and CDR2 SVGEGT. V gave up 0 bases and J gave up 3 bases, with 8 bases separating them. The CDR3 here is CASSYSGGSNEKLFF. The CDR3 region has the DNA TGTGCCAGCAGTTACTCCGGGGGATCTAATGAAAAACTGTTTTTT.

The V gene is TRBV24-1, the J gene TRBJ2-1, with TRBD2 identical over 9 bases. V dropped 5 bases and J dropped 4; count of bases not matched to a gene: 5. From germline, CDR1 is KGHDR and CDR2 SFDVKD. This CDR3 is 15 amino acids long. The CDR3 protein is CATSGGGRAYNEQFF. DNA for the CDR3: TGTGCCACCAGTGGGGGCGGGAGGGCTTACAATGAGCAGTTCTTC.

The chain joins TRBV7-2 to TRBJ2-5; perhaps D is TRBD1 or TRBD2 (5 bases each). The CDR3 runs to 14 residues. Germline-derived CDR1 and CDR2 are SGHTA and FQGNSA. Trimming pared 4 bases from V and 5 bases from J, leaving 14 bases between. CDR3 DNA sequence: TGTGCCAGCAGCTCCCCGAGGGGAGTCGAGACCCAGTACTTC. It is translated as CASSSPRGVETQYF. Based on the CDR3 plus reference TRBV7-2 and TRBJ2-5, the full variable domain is GAGVSQSPSNKVTEKGKDVELRCDPISGHTALYWYRQSLGQGLEFLIYFQGNSAPDKSGLPSDRFSAERTGGSVSTLTIQRTQQEDSAVYLCASSSPRGVETQYFGPGTRLLVL.

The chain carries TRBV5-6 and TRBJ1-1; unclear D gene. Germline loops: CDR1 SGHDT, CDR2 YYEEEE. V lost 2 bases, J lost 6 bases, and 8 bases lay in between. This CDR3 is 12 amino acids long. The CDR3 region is CASSLRDAEAFF. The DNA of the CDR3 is TGTGCCAGCAGCTTAAGAGACGCTGAAGCTTTCTTT.

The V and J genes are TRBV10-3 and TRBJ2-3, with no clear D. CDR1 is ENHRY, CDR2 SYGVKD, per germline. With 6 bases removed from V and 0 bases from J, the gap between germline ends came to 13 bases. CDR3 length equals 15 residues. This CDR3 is CAIRSDGSSTDTQYF. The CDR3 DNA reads TGTGCCATCAGGTCCGACGGAAGTAGCACAGATACGCAGTATTTT.

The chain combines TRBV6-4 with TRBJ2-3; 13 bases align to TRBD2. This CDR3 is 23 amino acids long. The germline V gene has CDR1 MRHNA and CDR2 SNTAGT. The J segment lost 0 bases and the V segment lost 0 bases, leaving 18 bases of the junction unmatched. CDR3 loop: CASSDSGDGTSGVLSDSTDTQYF. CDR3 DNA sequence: TGTGCCAGCAGTGACTCTGGAGACGGGACTAGCGGGGTACTCTCCGACAGCACAGATACGCAGTATTTT.

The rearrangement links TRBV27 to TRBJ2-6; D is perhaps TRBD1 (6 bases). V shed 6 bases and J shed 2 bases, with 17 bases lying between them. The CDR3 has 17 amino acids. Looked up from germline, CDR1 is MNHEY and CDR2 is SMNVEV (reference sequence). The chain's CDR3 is CASSPQGAPTGANVLTF. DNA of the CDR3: TGTGCCAGCAGCCCACAGGGCGCCCCCACTGGGGCCAACGTCCTGACTTTC.

The CDR3 sequence is CASSLVLTTGELFF. The DNA of the CDR3 is TGTGCCAGCAGCTTGGTATTGACGACCGGGGAGCTGTTTTTT. The chain is built from TRBV7-2 and TRBJ2-2, with D uncertain. The CDR3 covers 14 residues. The germline V gene encodes CDR1 SGHTA and CDR2 FQGNSA. The V gene lost 3 bases and the J gene lost 5 bases, with 10 bases spanning the gap.

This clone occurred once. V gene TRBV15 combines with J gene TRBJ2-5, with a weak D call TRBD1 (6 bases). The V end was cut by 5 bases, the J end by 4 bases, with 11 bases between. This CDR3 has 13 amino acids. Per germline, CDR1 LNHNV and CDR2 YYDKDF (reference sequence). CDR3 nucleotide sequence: TGTGCCACCAGCGCAGGGGATCGAGAGACCCAGTACTTC. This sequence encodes CATSAGDRETQYF.

The CDR3 spells CASSLTGGDTEAFF. DNA for the CDR3: TGTGCCAGCAGCTTGACAGGGGGGGACACTGAAGCTTTCTTT. The chain joins TRBV7-3 to TRBJ1-1; 9 nucleotides agree with TRBD1. Germline V lookup: CDR1 SGHTA, CDR2 FQGTGA. J gave up 3 bases and V 3 bases, and 2 bases lay outside the gene matches. The CDR3 is 14 residues long.

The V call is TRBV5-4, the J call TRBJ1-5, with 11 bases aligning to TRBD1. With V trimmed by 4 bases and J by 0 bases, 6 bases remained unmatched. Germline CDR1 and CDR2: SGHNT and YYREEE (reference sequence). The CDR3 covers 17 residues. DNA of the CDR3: TGTGCCAGCAGCCGAACCGGGACAGGGGGTAGCAATCAGCCCCAGCATTTT. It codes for CASSRTGTGGSNQPQHF.

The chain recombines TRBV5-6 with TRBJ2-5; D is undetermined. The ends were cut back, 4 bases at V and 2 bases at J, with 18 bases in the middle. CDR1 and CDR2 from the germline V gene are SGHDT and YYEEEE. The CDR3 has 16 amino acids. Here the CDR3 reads CASSPGVGIGQETQYF. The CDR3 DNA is TGTGCCAGCAGCCCGGGCGTTGGGATCGGGCAAGAGACCCAGTACTTC. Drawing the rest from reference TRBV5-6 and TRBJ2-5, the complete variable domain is DAGVTQSPTHLIKTRGQQVTLRCSPKSGHDTVSWYQQALGQGPQFIFQYYEEEERQRGNFPDRFSGHQFPNYSSELNVNALLLGDSALYLCASSPGVGIGQETQYFGPGTRLLVL.

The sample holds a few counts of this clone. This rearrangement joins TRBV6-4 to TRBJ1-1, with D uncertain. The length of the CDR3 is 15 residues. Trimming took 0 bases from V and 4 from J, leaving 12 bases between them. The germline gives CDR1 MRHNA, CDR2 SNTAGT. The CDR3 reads CASSDSAEGPTEAFF. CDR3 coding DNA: TGTGCCAGCAGTGACTCGGCAGAAGGGCCCACTGAAGCTTTCTTT.

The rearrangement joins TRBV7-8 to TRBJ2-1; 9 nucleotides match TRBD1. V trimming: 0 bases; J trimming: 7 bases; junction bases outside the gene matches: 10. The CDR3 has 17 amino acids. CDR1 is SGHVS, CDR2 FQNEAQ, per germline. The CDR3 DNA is TGTGCCAGCAGCTTAGCGGCGTGGGACAGGGCCTTAAATGAGCAGTTCTTC. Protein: CASSLAAWDRALNEQFF. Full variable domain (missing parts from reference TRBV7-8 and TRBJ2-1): GAGVSQSPRYKVAKRGQDVALRCDPISGHVSLFWYQQALGQGPEFLTYFQNEAQLDKSGLPSDRFFAERPEGSVSTLKIQRTQQEDSAVYLCASSLAAWDRALNEQFFGPGTRLTVL.

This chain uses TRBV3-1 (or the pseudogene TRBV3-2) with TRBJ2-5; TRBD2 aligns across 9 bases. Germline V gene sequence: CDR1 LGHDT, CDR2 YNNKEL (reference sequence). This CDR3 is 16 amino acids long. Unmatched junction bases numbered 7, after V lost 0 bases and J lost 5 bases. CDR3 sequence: CASSQEGLAGLETQYF. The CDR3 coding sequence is TGTGCCAGCAGCCAAGAGGGGCTAGCGGGATTGGAGACCCAGTACTTC.

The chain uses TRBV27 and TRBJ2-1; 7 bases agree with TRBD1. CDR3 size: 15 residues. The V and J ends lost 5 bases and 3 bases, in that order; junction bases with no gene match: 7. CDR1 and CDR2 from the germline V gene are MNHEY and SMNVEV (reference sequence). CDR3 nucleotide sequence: TGTGCCAGCAGTCCGGGACAGCAAGGCTACAATGAGCAGTTCTTC. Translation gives CASSPGQQGYNEQFF.

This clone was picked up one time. This CDR3 is CSVTGTVGTDTQYF. The CDR3 DNA reads TGCAGCGTAACAGGGACCGTCGGCACAGATACGCAGTATTTT. The V gene is TRBV29-1, the J gene TRBJ2-3, with D tentatively TRBD1 (6 bases). Germline V gives CDR1 SQVTM, CDR2 ANQGSEA. The CDR3 runs 14 residues. V dropped 6 bases and J dropped 1 base, with 14 bases sitting between them.

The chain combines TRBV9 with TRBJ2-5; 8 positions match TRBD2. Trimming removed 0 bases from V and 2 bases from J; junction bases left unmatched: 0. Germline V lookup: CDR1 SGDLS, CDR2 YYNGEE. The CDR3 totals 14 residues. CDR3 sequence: CASSVAGGQETQYF. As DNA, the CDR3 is TGTGCCAGCAGCGTAGCGGGGGGGCAAGAGACCCAGTACTTC.

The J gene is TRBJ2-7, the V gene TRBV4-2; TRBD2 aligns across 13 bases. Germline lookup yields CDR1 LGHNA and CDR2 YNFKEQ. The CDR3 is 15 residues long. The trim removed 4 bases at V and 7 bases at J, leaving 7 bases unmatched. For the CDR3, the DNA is TGTGCCAGCAGCCTCTTACTAGCGGGGGGGAGGGAGCAGTACTTC. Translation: CASSLLLAGGREQYF.